A single sample is the source of the 29 T cell receptor beta chains below, sequenced in a study of shared clonotypes between healthy human individuals. The repertoire was sequenced with immunoSEQ multiplex PCR; TCRdb's copy has only in-frame clones and lacks some. The sample shows millions of clones, 85% to 95% of them seen only once. Sequencing was carried out using naive CD4+ T cells from PBMCs. Regarding subset: CD45RA+ positively selected. These receptor sequences come from a man aged 18 to 29 in good health. Some clones in this sample may be carry-over from other donors' samples.

The J gene is TRBJ2-3, the V gene TRBV9; 8 positions match TRBD2. The J segment lost 3 bases and the V segment lost 0 bases, leaving 3 bases of the junction unmatched. Germline loops: CDR1 SGDLS, CDR2 YYNGEE. The CDR3 loop spans 15 amino acids. CDR3 sequence (DNA): TGTGCCAGCAGCGTAGACGGGAGGGGGACAGATACGCAGTATTTT. This codes for CASSVDGRGTDTQYF. Full variable domain (outside the CDR3, taken from reference TRBV9 and TRBJ2-3): DSGVTQTPKHLITATGQRVTLRCSPRSGDLSVYWYQQSLDQGLQFLIQYYNGEERAKGNILERFSAQQFPDLHSELNLSSLELGDSALYFCASSVDGRGTDTQYFGPGTRLTVL.

The V and J genes are TRBV4-1 and TRBJ1-1; D gene unclear. This CDR3 comprises 14 residues. Germline CDR1 reads MGHRA; CDR2 reads YSYEKL. The germline V and J ends were trimmed by 0 bases and 8 bases, with 13 bases remaining between them. The CDR3 loop reads CASSQDPRTLEAFF. Here the CDR3 DNA reads TGCGCCAGCAGCCAAGATCCGCGAACGTTGGAAGCTTTCTTT.

The J gene is TRBJ1-5, the V gene TRBV7-2, with D maybe TRBD1 (6 bases). The CDR3 contains 17 residues. The V gene lost 6 bases and the J gene lost 5 bases, with 23 bases spanning the gap. Looked up from germline, CDR1 is SGHTA and CDR2 is FQGNSA. The DNA of the CDR3 is TGTGCCAGCAGGCCGCAGGGGTCGGGTGGTCCGGATCAGCCCCAGCATTTT. Its translation is CASRPQGSGGPDQPQHF.

The chain combines TRBV5-1 with TRBJ2-3, with 11 positions matching TRBD2. The ends lost 1 base at V and 6 bases at J; junction bases unmatched: 7. This CDR3 region has 16 residues. CDR1 is SGHRS, CDR2 YFSETQ, per germline. CDR3 in DNA: TGCGCCAGCAGCTTGTTACTAGCGGGAGCTGCGGATACGCAGTATTTT. Amino acids: CASSLLLAGAADTQYF.

V and J are TRBV5-1 and TRBJ1-2, with 8 positions matching TRBD1. Germline CDR1 and CDR2: SGHRS and YFSETQ. Trimming cost V 5 bases and J 7 bases; bases outside gene matches: 7. This CDR3 spans 13 amino acids. The CDR3 DNA reads as TGCGCCAGCAGTAAGGACAGGGTTGGTGGCTACACCTTC. Encoded protein: CASSKDRVGGYTF.

V usage is TRBV28 and J usage is TRBJ2-1; TRBD1 is a possible D gene (5 bases). V was clipped by 7 bases and J by 2 bases, with 18 bases between them. This CDR3 has 16 amino acids. The germline V gene has CDR1 MDHEN and CDR2 SYDVKM. DNA of the CDR3: TGTGCCAGCATTTCCCCCGGCAGGGCGCCCTACAATGAGCAGTTCTTC. Translating it yields CASISPGRAPYNEQFF.

The V and J genes are TRBV4-1 and TRBJ2-1, with D possibly TRBD2 on 5 matching bases. Germline CDR1 MGHRA, CDR2 YSYEKL. CDR3 length: 15 residues. Deletions cut 9 bases from V and 0 bases from J, with 15 bases between. The CDR3 bases are TGCGCCAGTGCTTTATCCGAGGGCTCCTACAATGAGCAGTTCTTC. Protein product: CASALSEGSYNEQFF.

The rearrangement joins TRBV7-8 to TRBJ1-4, with 7 positions matching TRBD1. The CDR3 contains 15 residues. Germline V CDR1 and CDR2: SGHVS, FQNEAQ. The V and J ends lost 5 bases and 5 bases, in that order; junction bases with no gene match: 8. CDR3 sequence reads: CASSGETGKNEKLFF. The DNA for the CDR3 is TGTGCCAGCAGCGGAGAGACAGGGAAGAATGAAAAACTGTTTTTT.

The chain joins TRBV5-1 to TRBJ1-1, with no clear D. This CDR3 is built from 13 residues. The germline V and J ends were trimmed by 6 bases and 3 bases, with 12 bases remaining between them. Germline V gene sequence: CDR1 SGHRS, CDR2 YFSETQ. The CDR3 region is CASNSDGDTEAFF. In nucleotides, the CDR3 is TGCGCCAGCAACTCAGACGGGGACACTGAAGCTTTCTTT.

The rearrangement joins TRBV7-3 to TRBJ2-1; weak D call: TRBD1 (6 bases). Germline assignment: CDR1 SGHTA and CDR2 FQGTGA. V lost 7 bases, J lost 7 bases, and 20 bases lay in between. This CDR3 contains 15 residues. The CDR3 nucleotides read TGTGCCAGCATCATGGCGCCCCCCCAGGGGAATGAGCAGTTCTTC. It translates to CASIMAPPQGNEQFF.

In the case of this clone: Other DNA sequences from this sample encode an identical CDR3 as well. The chain joins TRBV6-5 to TRBJ1-1, with 10 bases that match TRBD1. This CDR3 region has 15 residues. The V segment lost 2 bases and the J segment 4 bases; nucleotides outside the gene matches: 4. Per the germline V gene, CDR1 is MNHEY and CDR2 is SVGAGI. CDR3 in DNA: TGTGCCAGCAGTTACGGCGGACAGGGGGGCACTGAAGCTTTCTTT. Its protein is CASSYGGQGGTEAFF.

The chain uses TRBV18 and TRBJ2-3; TRBD2 aligns across 7 bases. The CDR3 sequence is 14 residues long. CDR1 is KGHSH and CDR2 is LQKENI in the germline V gene. With 3 bases clipped from V and 4 bases from J, the junction kept 4 bases outside the gene matches. This chain's CDR3 is CASSPHAGADTQYF. The CDR3 DNA sequence: TGTGCCAGCTCACCCCACGCGGGAGCAGATACGCAGTATTTT.

The chain uses TRBV25-1 and TRBJ2-3; maybe TRBD2 (5 bases). The length of the CDR3 is 14 residues. Germline CDR1 and CDR2: MGHDK and SYGVNS. V was trimmed by 7 bases and J by 5 bases, leaving 16 bases between them. For the CDR3, the DNA is TGTGCCAGCACAAAAGAGGGCCATCGAGATACGCAGTATTTT. It translates to CASTKEGHRDTQYF.

The J gene is TRBJ1-1, the V gene TRBV18, with D possibly matching TRBD1 (6 bases). V was shortened by 6 bases and J by 0 bases, with 17 bases between the two germline ends. Germline CDR1 and CDR2: KGHSH and LQKENI. This CDR3 has 16 residues. CDR3 sequence reads: CASSVGGAGVNTEAFF. CDR3 bases: TGTGCCAGCTCGGTCGGGGGGGCCGGGGTGAACACTGAAGCTTTCTTT.

The chain links TRBV4-2 to TRBJ1-4, with D tentatively TRBD1 (5 bases). Between the trimmed V and J ends, which lost 1 base and 6 bases, there was a span of 9 bases. This CDR3 has 14 residues. Germline V gives CDR1 LGHNA, CDR2 YNFKEQ. CDR3 amino acids: CASSQGGSDEKLFF. In nucleotides, the CDR3 is TGTGCCAGCAGCCAAGGGGGCTCTGATGAAAAACTGTTTTTT.

The rearrangement uses TRBV29-1 and TRBJ1-1, with D hard to call. This CDR3 spans 12 amino acids. V was cut by 6 bases and J by 1 base, with 9 bases left in between. Germline V gene sequence: CDR1 SQVTM, CDR2 ANQGSEA. CDR3 amino acids: CSVETRNTEAFF. The CDR3, as DNA: TGCAGCGTGGAAACACGGAACACTGAAGCTTTCTTT.

The V and J genes are TRBV10-3 and TRBJ1-6; no clear D gene. This CDR3 contains 12 residues. Germline V gene data show CDR1 as ENHRY and CDR2 as SYGVKD. V was shortened by 10 bases and J by 6 bases, with 10 bases between the two germline ends. This CDR3 is CATGVGNSPLHF. As DNA, the CDR3 is TGTGCCACCGGTGTGGGTAATTCACCCCTCCACTTT.

The chain carries TRBV6-5 and TRBJ1-2; D is possibly TRBD1 (6 bases). Germline V CDR1 and CDR2: MNHEY, SVGAGI. CDR3 length: 14 amino acids. V lost 3 bases and J lost 4, with 12 bases in between. CDR3 sequence reads: CASSYQGRGYGYTF. The CDR3 nucleotides are TGTGCCAGCAGTTATCAGGGGCGCGGCTATGGCTACACCTTC.

V gene TRBV16 combines with J gene TRBJ2-7, with no clear D. The CDR3 covers 15 residues. Trimming pared 0 bases from V and 6 bases from J, leaving 15 bases between. Germline V gene data show CDR1 as KGHSY and CDR2 as FQNENV. CDR3 residues: CASSQSGANGREQYF. In nucleotides, the CDR3 is TGTGCCAGCAGCCAATCTGGCGCCAATGGGCGCGAGCAGTACTTC. The full variable domain, rest sourced from reference TRBV16 and TRBJ2-7, is GEEVAQTPKHLVRGEGQKAKLYCAPIKGHSYVFWYQQVLKNEFKFLISFQNENVFDETGMPKERFSAKCLPNSPCSLEIQATKLEDSAVYFCASSQSGANGREQYFGPGTRLTVT.

This sequence joins TRBV29-1 and TRBJ2-7; 7 nucleotides align to TRBD1. This CDR3 has 14 amino acids. Trimming took 6 bases from V and 3 from J; bases not matched to a gene: 11. From germline, CDR1 is SQVTM and CDR2 ANQGSEA. CDR3 in DNA: TGCAGCGTCGCGGTACCGGGACAGATCTACGAGCAGTACTTC. It is translated as CSVAVPGQIYEQYF.

The chain carries TRBV21-1 and TRBJ1-2; the D call TRBD1 from the table was never checked on the DNA. TRBV21-1 is reported as a pseudogene. The CDR3 covers 13 residues. This chain's CDR3 is CASSRWASYGYTF. CDR3 nucleotides: TGTGCCAGCAGCCGCTGGGCCTCCTATGGCTACACCTTC.

This chain connects TRBV9 to TRBJ2-7; TRBD2 might be the D (6 bases). The CDR3 sequence is 14 residues long. The V and J ends lost 4 bases and 3 bases respectively, with 14 bases between them. Germline CDR1 reads SGDLS; CDR2 reads YYNGEE. The CDR3 sequence is CASSSSGSDYEQYF. DNA for the CDR3: TGTGCCAGCAGCAGTAGCGGAAGTGACTACGAGCAGTACTTC.

The CDR3 nucleotides read TGTGCCAGCAGCCAAGTGGGCAGGGGGCTAAAGGAGCAGTACTTC. Residues: CASSQVGRGLKEQYF. The chain has TRBV14 and TRBJ2-7; 8 positions match TRBD1. Losses at the gene ends were 1 base for V and 7 bases for J; bases not matched to a gene: 9. CDR1 and CDR2 (germline): SGHDN, FVKESK. CDR3 size: 15 residues.

Worth noting for this clone: Other DNA sequences of this sample code for an identical CDR3. The gene calls are TRBV5-1 and TRBJ2-3; 11 bases agree with TRBD1. The CDR3 is 15 residues long. V lost 1 base and J lost 3; bases outside the gene matches: 1. Germline-derived CDR1 and CDR2 are SGHRS and YFSETQ. The CDR3: CASSLRDRGTDTQYF. CDR3 sequence (DNA): TGCGCCAGCAGCTTGAGGGACAGGGGGACAGATACGCAGTATTTT.

The genes are TRBV28 and TRBJ1-1; D perhaps matches TRBD1 (6 bases). The CDR3 runs to 14 residues. Germline V gene sequence: CDR1 MDHEN, CDR2 SYDVKM. V lost 10 bases and J lost 0, with 15 bases in between. CDR3 nucleotide sequence: TGTGCCATCGACCCCGGACAGATGAACACTGAAGCTTTCTTT. Translation: CAIDPGQMNTEAFF.

This clone was recorded once. The V call is TRBV29-1, the J call TRBJ2-2; no clear D. Germline CDR1 and CDR2: SQVTM and ANQGSEA. The CDR3 is 12 residues long. V dropped 3 bases and J dropped 6 bases, with 8 bases sitting between them. The CDR3 here is CSVDSPSGELFF. Written as DNA, the CDR3 is TGCAGCGTTGATAGCCCATCCGGGGAGCTGTTTTTT.

V gene TRBV7-8 combines with J gene TRBJ2-7; 7 positions match TRBD1. The CDR3 contains 15 residues. Germline assignment: CDR1 SGHVS and CDR2 FQNEAQ. With 5 bases clipped from V and 5 bases from J, the junction kept 12 bases outside the gene matches. The CDR3 spells CASSTTRTGPNEQYF. The CDR3 coding sequence is TGTGCCAGCAGCACCACACGGACAGGCCCCAACGAGCAGTACTTC.

J is TRBJ1-2 and V is TRBV5-1; D is unresolved. The CDR3 is 16 amino acids. Germline loops: CDR1 SGHRS, CDR2 YFSETQ. Trimming shortened V by 1 base and J by 8 bases, and 21 bases separated the two germline ends. The CDR3 sequence: CASSLLVEGSEGGYTF. Written as DNA, the CDR3 is TGCGCCAGCAGCTTGCTGGTGGAGGGATCGGAAGGGGGCTACACCTTC.

The genes are TRBV18 and TRBJ1-3, with D possibly being TRBD1 (5 bases). The CDR3 runs to 17 residues. The germline CDR1 and CDR2 sequences are KGHSH and LQKENI. V was shortened by 6 bases and J by 0 bases, with 18 bases between the two germline ends. CDR3 sequence (DNA): TGTGCCAGCTCCCGGGACGGTTCCTCGTCCTCTGGAAACACCATATATTTT. This gives the protein CASSRDGSSSSGNTIYF.